This is a list of T cell receptor beta chains from one sample in a study of CD8 T cells in Susac syndrome. Via MiXCR, TCRdb re-called the immunoSEQ multiplex PCR reads, giving one row per CDR3 protein. The sample lists some 70,000 distinct CDR3 sequences, over 85% occurring once. The sample was CD8+ T cells from PBMCs. The receptor source for this set is a human donor with multiple sclerosis. The CDR3 runs from the conserved cysteine through the conserved F or W. Each record gives: V gene, clone size, D gene, J gene, CDR3 DNA, CDR3 protein. A D gene is named only where the DNA matches it firmly. Size is stated for part of the rows, as once, few or many counts, or as a class when the clone is expanded.

TRBV7-9	.	TRBD1	TRBJ1-2	TGTGCCAGCACCTCCGGGACAGGGATATATGGCTACACCTTC	CASTSGTGIYGYTF
TRBV6-6	.	TRBD1	TRBJ2-7	TGTGCCAGCAGTTACTCGGACAGGGGGCTGGACGAGCAGTACTTC	CASSYSDRGLDEQYF
TRBV20-1	.	.	TRBJ2-2	TGCAGTGCTACGGGCCAGAACACCGGGGAGCTGTTTTTT	CSATGQNTGELFF
TRBV9	.	.	TRBJ1-2	TGTGCCAGCAGCCCGACGACAGAGTATTACTATGGCTACACCTTC	CASSPTTEYYYGYTF
TRBV27	.	TRBD1	TRBJ1-2	TGTGCCAGCAGTGCGCTAGGGGGCTCGGGTGGCTACACCTTC	CASSALGGSGGYTF
TRBV19	.	.	TRBJ2-2	TGTGCCAGTAGGTTGCTAGCACGGAACACCGGGGAGCTGTTTTTT	CASRLLARNTGELFF
TRBV20-1	.	TRBD2	TRBJ2-1	TGCAGTGCTAGAGAACTAGCGGGAGGGCCTTATGAGCAGTTCTTC	CSARELAGGPYEQFF
TRBV6-6	.	.	TRBJ2-3	TGTGCCACCACCGCCTCAGATACGCAGTATTTT	CATTASDTQYF
TRBV13	.	.	TRBJ2-7	TGTGCCAGCAGCTTGGGGAGATCTGAGCAGTACTTC	CASSLGRSEQYF
TRBV29-1	.	.	TRBJ2-7	TGCAGCGTTGGGACAGTAATCAACGAGCAGTACTTC	CSVGTVINEQYF
TRBV2	.	TRBD1	TRBJ2-7	TGTGCCAGCAGTGAGATAGGGACAGCCCGGCATCAGTACTTC	CASSEIGTARHQYF
TRBV3-1	.	TRBD2	TRBJ2-7	TGTGCCAGCAGCCAGGGACTAGCGGGGGTCGAGCAGTACTTC	CASSQGLAGVEQYF
TRBV7-9	.	.	TRBJ2-7	TGTGCCAGCAGCTTGCCGAGTACCGCCTACGAGCAGTACTTC	CASSLPSTAYEQYF
TRBV29-1	.	.	TRBJ1-1	TGCAGCGTTAGGAGGTATAACACTGAAGCTTTCTTT	CSVRRYNTEAFF
TRBV20-1	.	TRBD1	TRBJ2-5	TGCAGTGCTAGAGATGGACAGGGGGAGAGAGAGACCCAGTACTTC	CSARDGQGERETQYF
TRBV9	.	.	TRBJ2-3	TGTGCCAGCAGCGTAGACGAGGATACGCAGTATTTT	CASSVDEDTQYF
TRBV5-1	.	TRBD2	TRBJ2-1	TGCGCCAGCAGCTTACGTGGACTAGCGGACCTCCAAAGGGAGTTCTTC	CASSLRGLADLQREFF
TRBV7-9	.	.	TRBJ2-7	TGTGCCAGCAGCTTAAACCCTGGAATTCGGTACGAGCAGTACTTC	CASSLNPGIRYEQYF
TRBV27	.	TRBD2	TRBJ2-3	TGTGCCAGCAGTCTCGGGACTAGCCTGAGCACAGATACGCAGTATTTT	CASSLGTSLSTDTQYF
TRBV20-1	.	TRBD1	TRBJ2-7	TGCAGTGCGACAGGGACAGGCCGGGAGCAGTACTTC	CSATGTGREQYF
TRBV14	.	.	TRBJ2-5	TGTGCCAGCAGCCAAGTGTTCTTAGGGACCCAAGAGACCCAGTACTTC	CASSQVFLGTQETQYF
TRBV27	.	.	TRBJ2-2	TGTGCCAGCAGTTCCTACACCGGGGAGCTGTTTTTT	CASSSYTGELFF
TRBV9	.	TRBD2	TRBJ2-3	TGTGCCAGCGCCCCTAGCGGGGGTACAGATACGCAGTATTTT	CASAPSGGTDTQYF
TRBV5-1	.	TRBD2	TRBJ2-5	TGCGCCAGCAGCCGAAAACCCCGGCTAGCGGGAGTCGGGGAGACCCAGTACTTC	CASSRKPRLAGVGETQYF
TRBV29-1	.	.	TRBJ1-1	TGCAGCGGACGAAAGGACACTAACACTGAAGCTTTCTTT	CSGRKDTNTEAFF
TRBV24-1	.	TRBD2	TRBJ2-2	TGTGCCACCAGTGATTTACCTAGCGGAGCGGGCGGGGAGCTGTTTTTT	CATSDLPSGAGGELFF
TRBV9	.	.	TRBJ2-7	TGTGCCAGCAGCCATCTAGGGGGCGAGCAGTACTTC	CASSHLGGEQYF
TRBV9	.	TRBD1	TRBJ1-2	TGTGCCAGCACAGGGGGGGACTATGGCTACACCTTC	CASTGGDYGYTF
TRBV28	.	.	TRBJ1-1	TGTGCCAGCAGTTTCTATATTGAGAACGAAGCTTTCTTT	CASSFYIENEAFF
TRBV5-6	.	.	TRBJ2-5	TGTGCCAGCAGAAAAGAACAGGGAATGGAGACCCAGTACTTC	CASRKEQGMETQYF
TRBV29-1	.	.	TRBJ1-1	TGCAGCGCTCTAAGGGGCTCGAACACTGAAGCTTTCTTT	CSALRGSNTEAFF
TRBV4-2	once	TRBD2	TRBJ2-1	TGTGCCTCGGGCCTAGCGGCGTACAATGAGCAGTTCTTC	CASGLAAYNEQFF
TRBV15	.	TRBD2	TRBJ2-1	TGTGCCACCAGCAGAGCCTTCCGGACTAGCGGGAACTACAATGAGCAGTTCTTC	CATSRAFRTSGNYNEQFF
TRBV30	.	.	TRBJ1-1	TGTGCCTGGAGTGTAGGCCAGAACACTGAAGCTTTCTTT	CAWSVGQNTEAFF
TRBV2	.	.	TRBJ2-1	TGTGCCAGCAGTGAGTCGGGCAGCTCCAATGAGCAGTTCTTC	CASSESGSSNEQFF
TRBV7-9	.	.	TRBJ2-1	TGTGCCAGCAGCCCCGAGTCGGCGCGTTACAATGAGCAGTTCTTC	CASSPESARYNEQFF
TRBV29-1	.	.	TRBJ2-7	TGCAGCGTTGAAGATTCTCTGGGCGGCTCACCCTACGAGCAGTACTTC	CSVEDSLGGSPYEQYF
TRBV27	once	.	TRBJ2-7	TGTGCCAGCAGTTTTGGGGCGCCGGGCGCCTCCGAGTTGTACTTC	CASSFGAPGASELYF
TRBV4-2	.	.	TRBJ2-1	TGTGCCAGCAGCCAGCTTGCGGTAGGAGATGAGCAGTTCTTC	CASSQLAVGDEQFF
TRBV27	.	TRBD2	TRBJ2-7	TGTGCCAGCAACGACCCCCGCGGGAGCAGCGAGCAGTACTTC	CASNDPRGSSEQYF
TRBV4-3	.	.	TRBJ2-7	TGCGCCAGCAGCCAAGAAAGGAAGGGGGTATACGAGCAGTACTTC	CASSQERKGVYEQYF
TRBV4-3	.	.	TRBJ2-5	TGCGCCAGCAGCCAAGTATTGACGGAGACCCAGTACTTC	CASSQVLTETQYF
TRBV2	.	.	TRBJ1-2	TGTGCCAGCAGTTCCGGGGGCCGCTACACCTTC	CASSSGGRYTF
TRBV7-9	.	.	TRBJ2-3	TGTGCCAGCACCCCCCCCGCAGATACGCAGTATTTT	CASTPPADTQYF
TRBV15	.	.	TRBJ2-3	TGTGCCACCACTCAGGGCCCCATCACAGATACGCAGTATTTT	CATTQGPITDTQYF
TRBV30	.	TRBD1	TRBJ2-3	TGTGCCTGGAGTGCCTTTTACTCCCGGGACAGGGAAGAGCACCCCGATACGCAGTATTTT	CAWSAFYSRDREEHPDTQYF